A single sample gave rise to the 30 T cell receptor beta chains below, sequenced in a study of cytomegalovirus exposure and HLA in healthy donors. PCR involved 60 Vbeta and 13 Jbeta primers. Profiling relied on immunoSEQ multiplex PCR, and the TCRdb table lists in-frame clones only, not all of them. The repertoire holds 160,000 or so clones, more than 70% seen once, with approximately 0.98% in the top ten. What was sequenced was PBMCs. These receptors all come from a man younger than 40 in good health and CMV-seronegative.

The chain recombines TRBV11-1 with TRBJ2-7, with 7 nucleotides matching TRBD1. This CDR3 is built from 14 residues. CDR1 and CDR2 from the germline V gene are SGHAT and FQDESV (reference sequence). The trim removed 5 bases at V and 3 bases at J, leaving 7 bases unmatched. This CDR3 is CASSDPGTDYEQYF. As DNA, the CDR3 is TGTGCCAGCAGCGACCCCGGGACAGACTACGAGCAGTACTTC.

V is TRBV7-9 and J is TRBJ2-7, with a weak D call TRBD1 (6 bases). The CDR3 is 15 amino acids. Germline V lookup: CDR1 SEHNR, CDR2 FQNEAQ (reference sequence). Trimming cost V 5 bases and J 2 bases, with 16 bases left between them. The CDR3 protein is CASSPPRGRTYEQYF. The CDR3 nucleotides read TGTGCCAGCAGCCCCCCCAGGGGCAGGACCTACGAGCAGTACTTC.

The chain combines TRBV5-8 with TRBJ2-5, with 14 bases matching TRBD2. The CDR3 length is 17 residues. V lost 2 bases to trimming and J lost 2 bases; unmatched junction nucleotides: 5. Germline CDR1 reads SGHTS; CDR2 reads YDEGEE. In DNA form, the CDR3 reads TGTGCCAGCAGCTTCGGACTAGCGGGGGGTCTTCAAGAGACCCAGTACTTC. Translated, it gives CASSFGLAGGLQETQYF.

The J gene is TRBJ2-1, the V gene TRBV14, with TRBD2 matching over 8 bases. Trimming took 3 bases from V and 2 from J; bases not matched to a gene: 6. CDR1 and CDR2 (germline): SGHDN, FVKESK. The CDR3 length is 16 residues. The CDR3 nucleotides are TGTGCCAGCAGCCAGGGCGGGAGGCTCCCCTACAATGAGCAGTTCTTC. Translation gives CASSQGGRLPYNEQFF.

The chain is built from TRBV6-6 and TRBJ1-2, with 12 positions matching TRBD1. J lost 8 bases, V lost 6 bases, and 7 bases had no gene match. Germline CDR1 reads MNHNY; CDR2 reads SVGAGI (reference sequence). This CDR3 is built from 14 residues. The chain's CDR3 is CASRPGTGGYGYTF. CDR3 sequence (DNA): TGTGCCAGCAGGCCCGGGACAGGGGGCTACGGCTACACCTTC.

V is TRBV5-1 and J is TRBJ1-1, with TRBD1 identical over 7 bases. V dropped 4 bases and J dropped 8; count of bases not matched to a gene: 5. This CDR3 region has 12 residues. Germline V CDR1 and CDR2: SGHRS, YFSETQ. The CDR3 DNA reads TGCGCCAGCAGCCCCGGGACAGAAGAAGCTTTCTTT. Protein: CASSPGTEEAFF. The full variable domain, completed using reference TRBV5-1 and TRBJ1-1, is KAGVTQTPRYLIKTRGQQVTLSCSPISGHRSVSWYQQTPGQGLQFLFEYFSETQRNKGNFPGRFSGRQFSNSRSEMNVSTLELGDSALYLCASSPGTEEAFFGQGTRLTVV.

The chain has TRBV27 and TRBJ1-1, with 12 bases matching TRBD1. Looked up from germline, CDR1 is MNHEY and CDR2 is SMNVEV (reference sequence). J lost 5 bases, V lost 4 bases, and 2 bases had no gene match. CDR3 length equals 14 residues. The DNA for the CDR3 is TGTGCCAGCAGTTGGGGACAGGGGGCGACTGAAGCTTTCTTT. Translation: CASSWGQGATEAFF.

The chain carries TRBV11-2 and TRBJ2-1; 7 bases are a match to TRBD2. Trimming at V came to 0 bases and at J to 4 bases, leaving 6 bases not matched to a gene. This CDR3 comprises 16 residues. Germline V gene lookup returns CDR1 SGHAT and CDR2 FQNNGV. Here the CDR3 reads CASSLERASGYNEQFF. The CDR3 DNA sequence: TGTGCCAGCAGCTTAGAGCGGGCTAGCGGATACAATGAGCAGTTCTTC.

The DNA of the CDR3 is TGTGCCAGCAGCCGAGACAGGGGGCAGGCTGAAGCTTTCTTT. Residues: CASSRDRGQAEAFF. The chain employs TRBV7-2 and TRBJ1-1, with 10 bases matching TRBD1. This CDR3 is built from 14 residues. V was clipped by 5 bases and J by 6 bases; unmatched bases: 6. Germline lookup yields CDR1 SGHTA and CDR2 FQGNSA. The whole variable domain, filled in from reference TRBV7-2 and TRBJ1-1, reads GAGVSQSPSNKVTEKGKDVELRCDPISGHTALYWYRQSLGQGLEFLIYFQGNSAPDKSGLPSDRFSAERTGGSVSTLTIQRTQQEDSAVYLCASSRDRGQAEAFFGQGTRLTVV.

This clone turned up a few times. This chain links TRBV5-8 with TRBJ1-1, with D possibly TRBD1 on 6 matching bases. The CDR3 has 15 residues. Germline CDR1 and CDR2: SGHTS and YDEGEE. The ends were cut back, 7 bases at V and 0 bases at J, with 16 bases in the middle. The CDR3 sequence is CASESGTRMNTEAFF. CDR3 nucleotides: TGTGCCAGCGAGTCTGGGACACGCATGAACACTGAAGCTTTCTTT.

The V gene is TRBV5-1, the J gene TRBJ2-5; possibly TRBD1 for D (5 bases). Trimming left V 0 bases short and J 1 base short, with 10 bases between. The CDR3 runs 15 residues. Per germline, CDR1 SGHRS and CDR2 YFSETQ. The CDR3 region has the DNA TGCGCCAGCAGCTTGGCCGCAGGGATCCAAGAGACCCAGTACTTC. As protein: CASSLAAGIQETQYF. The variable domain in full, completed from reference TRBV5-1 and TRBJ2-5, reads KAGVTQTPRYLIKTRGQQVTLSCSPISGHRSVSWYQQTPGQGLQFLFEYFSETQRNKGNFPGRFSGRQFSNSRSEMNVSTLELGDSALYLCASSLAAGIQETQYFGPGTRLLVL.

V is TRBV7-6 and J is TRBJ2-5; 7 bases map to TRBD2. Trimming removed 2 bases from V and 2 bases from J; junction bases left unmatched: 8. Germline loops: CDR1 SGHVS, CDR2 FNYEAQ. The CDR3 has 16 amino acids. The CDR3 is CASSLMASGKQETQYF. The CDR3 nucleotides are TGTGCCAGCAGCTTAATGGCTAGCGGAAAACAAGAGACCCAGTACTTC.

This rearrangement joins TRBV5-1 to TRBJ2-5, with D perhaps matching TRBD2 (6 bases). This CDR3 comprises 14 residues. Trimming removed 4 bases from V and 11 bases from J, with 21 bases in between. Germline CDR1 reads SGHRS; CDR2 reads YFSETQ. CDR3 DNA sequence: TGCGCCAGCAGCATTGCGGACTGGAAACGGGGGCAGTACTTC. It translates to CASSIADWKRGQYF.

The genes are TRBV18 and TRBJ1-2; the D gene is possibly TRBD1 (5 bases). Trimming pared 0 bases from V and 7 bases from J, leaving 9 bases between. The germline V gene has CDR1 KGHSH and CDR2 LQKENI. This CDR3 region has 13 residues. The CDR3 nucleotides are TGTGCCAGCTCACCACCAGGGGATGCTGGCTACACCTTC. Translation: CASSPPGDAGYTF. Full variable domain (remainder filled in from reference TRBV18 and TRBJ1-2): NAGVMQNPRHLVRRRGQEARLRCSPMKGHSHVYWYRQLPEEGLKFMVYLQKENIIDESGMPKERFSAEFPKEGPSILRIQQVVRGDSAAYFCASSPPGDAGYTFGSGTRLTVV.

This sequence joins TRBV7-8 and TRBJ1-2, with 7 bases lining up with TRBD1. The V and J ends lost 2 bases and 5 bases, in that order; junction bases with no gene match: 5. This CDR3 is built from 14 residues. Germline loops: CDR1 SGHVS, CDR2 FQNEAQ. DNA of the CDR3: TGTGCCAGCAGCTTAACGGACAGGTTATATGGCTACACCTTC. This encodes CASSLTDRLYGYTF.

The CDR3 DNA is TGTGCCAGTAGTATTGTGGGGGGAGACACTGAAGCTTTCTTT. Protein: CASSIVGGDTEAFF. The chain carries TRBV19 and TRBJ1-1; the D gene is possibly TRBD1 (5 bases). The germline V and J ends were trimmed by 3 bases and 3 bases, with 11 bases remaining between them. Per germline, CDR1 LNHDA and CDR2 SQIVND (reference sequence). This CDR3 region has 14 residues.

As to this clone: Since the CDR3 does not end with the conserved phenylalanine or tryptophan, this likely comes from a read error. The chain carries TRBV5-6 and TRBJ1-6; TRBD1 aligns across 10 bases. V lost 3 bases and J lost 7; bases outside the gene matches: 1. The germline V gene encodes CDR1 SGHDT and CDR2 YYEEEE. CDR3 size: 14 residues. DNA of the CDR3: TGTGCCAGCAGCTGGGGACAGGGGAATTCACCCCTCCACTCT. Its protein product is CASSWGQGNSPLHS.

The genes are TRBV5-1 and TRBJ2-5; 11 bases align to TRBD2. Germline V gene sequence: CDR1 SGHRS, CDR2 YFSETQ. Losses at the gene ends were 3 bases for V and 0 bases for J; bases not matched to a gene: 1. The CDR3 totals 15 residues. CDR3 coding DNA: TGCGCCAGCAGCTGGACTAGCGGGTACCAAGAGACCCAGTACTTC. It is translated as CASSWTSGYQETQYF.

This rearrangement joins TRBV7-8 to TRBJ1-2, with D possibly matching TRBD1 (6 bases). Trimming cost V 5 bases and J 4 bases, with 11 bases left between them. Germline CDR1 is SGHVS and CDR2 is FQNEAQ. CDR3 length: 13 amino acids. CDR3 nucleotides: TGTGCCAGCAGCGCGGACAGAATCTATGGCTACACCTTC. Translating gives CASSADRIYGYTF.

The chain is built from TRBV11-3 and TRBJ2-1; D is undetermined. This CDR3 is 13 amino acids long. Germline values: CDR1 SGHNT, CDR2 YENEEA. Trimming removed 1 base from V and 9 bases from J, with 10 bases in between. The CDR3 protein is CASSLGRHFEQFF. DNA for the CDR3: TGTGCCAGCAGCTTAGGTAGACATTTTGAGCAGTTCTTC.

V is TRBV14 and J is TRBJ2-7; possibly TRBD1 for D (6 bases). This CDR3 spans 15 amino acids. Germline CDR1 is SGHDN and CDR2 is FVKESK. Trimming took 4 bases from V and 4 from J, leaving 17 bases between them. The CDR3, as DNA: TGTGCCAGCAGCCGCCCGGGCCAGGGGTTTTACGAGCAGTACTTC. It encodes CASSRPGQGFYEQYF.

The chain uses TRBV30 and TRBJ1-5; D uncertain. Germline CDR1 is GTSNPN and CDR2 is SVGIG (reference sequence). Trimming pared 1 base from V and 7 bases from J, leaving 14 bases between. The CDR3 length is 14 residues. The CDR3 bases are TGTGCCTGGAGTGCAGACGAACTAGGGCAGCCCCAGCATTTT. It codes for CAWSADELGQPQHF.

This clone was counted a few times. Written as DNA, the CDR3 is TGTGCCAGCAGCCCTAGGACTAGCGGGTTCCCCGGGGAGCTGTTTTTT. This gives the protein CASSPRTSGFPGELFF. The gene calls are TRBV9 and TRBJ2-2; TRBD2 matches at 11 bases. The CDR3 sequence is 16 residues long. Trimming cost V 4 bases and J 6 bases; bases outside gene matches: 8. CDR1 and CDR2 (germline): SGDLS, YYNGEE.

The rearrangement uses TRBV4-1 and TRBJ1-1; no firm D call. CDR3 length equals 16 residues. V gave up 4 bases and J gave up 4 bases, with 19 bases separating them. The germline CDR1 and CDR2 sequences are MGHRA and YSYEKL. The DNA for the CDR3 is TGCGCCAGCAGCCTAGCAGAGGCAGGCGCGGGCACTGAAGCTTTCTTT. It is translated as CASSLAEAGAGTEAFF.

V usage is TRBV5-4 and J usage is TRBJ2-7, with TRBD1 identical over 7 bases. Germline CDR1 and CDR2: SGHNT and YYREEE (reference sequence). The junction had 9 bases not matched to a gene; V was cut back by 4 bases and J by 2 bases. CDR3 length: 15 amino acids. The CDR3 sequence is CASSPGPGQTYEQYF. CDR3 in DNA: TGTGCCAGCAGCCCCGGACCGGGACAGACCTACGAGCAGTACTTC.

The rearrangement links TRBV2 to TRBJ1-1; 7 nucleotides align to TRBD1. Germline V gives CDR1 SNHLY, CDR2 FYNNEI. V dropped 4 bases and J dropped 11; count of bases not matched to a gene: 10. This CDR3 contains 13 residues. The DNA for the CDR3 is TGTGCCAGCAGTGGGACAGGATCCTATGGGGCTTTCTTT. Translation gives CASSGTGSYGAFF.

The J gene is TRBJ2-7, the V gene TRBV7-6; 8 nucleotides line up with TRBD1. CDR1 and CDR2 from the germline V gene are SGHVS and FNYEAQ. Losses at the gene ends were 1 base for V and 2 bases for J; bases not matched to a gene: 7. The length of the CDR3 is 16 residues. The CDR3 is CASSLEGDRPAYEQYF. The CDR3 DNA reads as TGTGCCAGCAGCTTAGAAGGGGACAGGCCCGCCTACGAGCAGTACTTC. Full variable domain (rest looked up from reference TRBV7-6 and TRBJ2-7): GAGVSQSPRYKVTKRGQDVALRCDPISGHVSLYWYRQALGQGPEFLTYFNYEAQQDKSGLPNDRFSAERPEGSISTLTIQRTEQRDSAMYRCASSLEGDRPAYEQYFGPGTRLTVT.

This clone was seen more than once but under ten times. The J gene is TRBJ1-6, the V gene TRBV18; the match to TRBD1 covers 7 bases. This CDR3 spans 14 amino acids. V shed 6 bases, J shed 9 bases, and the junction held 8 bases outside the gene matches. Germline-derived CDR1 and CDR2 are KGHSH and LQKENI. The CDR3 spells CASSPTGLGSPLHF. Here the CDR3 DNA reads TGTGCCAGCTCCCCGACAGGGCTGGGTTCACCCCTCCACTTT.

The rearrangement uses TRBV7-9 and TRBJ1-2; the match to TRBD1 covers 7 bases. CDR1 and CDR2 from the germline V gene are SEHNR and FQNEAQ (reference sequence). The CDR3 spans 19 residues. With 1 base clipped from V and 3 bases from J, the junction kept 17 bases outside the gene matches. The chain's CDR3 is CASSLGPGQAREGDYGYTF. For the CDR3, the DNA is TGTGCCAGCAGCTTAGGCCCTGGACAGGCAAGGGAAGGGGACTATGGCTACACCTTC.

The chain links TRBV7-2 to TRBJ1-1; 7 bases agree with TRBD1. CDR1 and CDR2 from the germline V gene are SGHTA and FQGNSA. There are 14 residues in the CDR3. Trimming cost V 2 bases and J 1 base; bases outside gene matches: 1. CDR3 nucleotide sequence: TGTGCCAGCAGCTTAAACAGGGGGAACACTGAAGCTTTCTTT. Translating it yields CASSLNRGNTEAFF.